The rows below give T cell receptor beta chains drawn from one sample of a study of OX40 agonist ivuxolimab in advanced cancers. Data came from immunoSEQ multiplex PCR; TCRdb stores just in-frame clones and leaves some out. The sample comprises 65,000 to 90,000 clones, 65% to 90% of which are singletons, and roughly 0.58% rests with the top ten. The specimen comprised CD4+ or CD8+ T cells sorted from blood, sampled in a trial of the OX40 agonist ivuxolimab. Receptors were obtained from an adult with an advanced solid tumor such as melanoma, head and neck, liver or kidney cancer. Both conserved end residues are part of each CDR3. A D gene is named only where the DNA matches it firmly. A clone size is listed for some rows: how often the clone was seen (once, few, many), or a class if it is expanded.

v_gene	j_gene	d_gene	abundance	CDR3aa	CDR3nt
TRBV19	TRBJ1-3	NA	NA	CAGSSGNTIYF	TGTGCCGGGAGCTCTGGAAACACCATATATTTT
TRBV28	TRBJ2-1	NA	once	CASHGRLRLEQFF	TGTGCCAGCCATGGTCGACTCCGATTGGAGCAGTTCTTC
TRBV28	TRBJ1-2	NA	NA	CASSLYDRVNYGYTF	TGTGCCAGCAGTTTATACGACAGAGTAAACTATGGCTACACCTTC
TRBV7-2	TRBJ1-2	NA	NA	CASSPQGGEGWFGYTF	TGTGCCAGCAGCCCCCAGGGAGGGGAGGGGTGGTTTGGCTACACCTTC
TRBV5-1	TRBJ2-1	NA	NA	CASSRTPLAGPYNEQFF	TGCGCCAGCAGCCGGACCCCACTGGCGGGGCCCTACAATGAGCAGTTCTTC
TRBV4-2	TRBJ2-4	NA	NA	CASRYSGAAKNIQYF	TGTGCCAGCAGATACAGCGGCGCAGCCAAAAACATTCAGTACTTC
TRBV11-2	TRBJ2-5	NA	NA	CASSLDEGRETQYF	TGTGCCAGCAGCTTAGATGAGGGGCGAGAGACCCAGTACTTC
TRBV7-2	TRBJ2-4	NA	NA	CASSFQTNIQYF	TGTGCCAGCAGCTTTCAAACGAACATTCAGTACTTC
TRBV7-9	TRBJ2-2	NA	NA	CASSLDLTGELFF	TGTGCCAGCAGCTTAGACCTAACCGGGGAGCTGTTTTTT
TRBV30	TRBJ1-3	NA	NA	CAWSPDSSGNTIYF	TGTGCCTGGAGTCCAGACAGCTCTGGAAACACCATATATTTT